This TCR beta chain was retrieved from a study of OX40 agonist ivuxolimab in advanced cancers. Across the study: The group had a mean age of around 60 years, ranged from roughly 20 to 80, and was around 82% male. Having had anti-PD-1, anti-PD-L1 or anti-CTLA-4 therapy before was allowed, and approximately 40% had some.

Germline V gene data show CDR1 as SGHRS and CDR2 as YFSETQ. This CDR3 spans 13 amino acids. The V end was cut by 2 bases, the J end by 2 bases, with 8 bases between. Produced via immunoSEQ multiplex PCR; TCRdb's table is partial and in-frame only. The sample includes about 17,000 clones, 75% to 85% of them seen just once. The count of this clone is one. This chain connects TRBV5-1 to TRBJ2-7, with D tentatively TRBD1 or TRBD2 (5 bases each). The starting material was CD4+ or CD8+ T cells sorted from blood, obtained in a trial of the OX40 agonist ivuxolimab. The receptor was isolated from an adult with an advanced solid tumor such as melanoma, head and neck, liver or kidney cancer. CDR3 protein: CASSFQGPYEQYF. Here the CDR3 DNA reads TGCGCCAGCAGCTTTCAGGGACCCTACGAGCAGTACTTC.